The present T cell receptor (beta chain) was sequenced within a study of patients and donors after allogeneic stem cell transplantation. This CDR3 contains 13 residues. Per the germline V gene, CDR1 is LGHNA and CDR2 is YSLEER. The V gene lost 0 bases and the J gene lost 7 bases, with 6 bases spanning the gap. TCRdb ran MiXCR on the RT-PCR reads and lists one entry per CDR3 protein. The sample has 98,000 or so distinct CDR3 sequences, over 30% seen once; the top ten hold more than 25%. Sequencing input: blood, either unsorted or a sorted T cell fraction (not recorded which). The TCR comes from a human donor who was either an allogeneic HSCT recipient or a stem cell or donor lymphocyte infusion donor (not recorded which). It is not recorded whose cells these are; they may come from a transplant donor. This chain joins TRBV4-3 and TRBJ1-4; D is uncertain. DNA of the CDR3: TGCGCCAGCAGCCAAGATTACGGTGAAAAACTGTTTTTT. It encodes CASSQDYGEKLFF.